This TCR beta chain was obtained from a study of T cell changes during pregnancy in multiple sclerosis. V gave up 0 bases and J gave up 7 bases, with 12 bases separating them. Germline CDR1 is MNHEY and CDR2 is SVGAGI. This CDR3 is 15 amino acids long. Assay used: immunoSEQ multiplex PCR; TCRdb lists only in-frame clones, some missing. The sample includes more than 65,000 clones, approximately 86% seen only once; the top ten take approximately 3.4%. This chain connects TRBV6-5 to TRBJ1-4, with a possible D match to TRBD1 (6 bases). The sample here was peripheral blood, taken before pregnancy. The TCR sequence derives from a female donor with multiple sclerosis, enrolled in a pregnancy study. The DNA for the CDR3 is TGTGCCAGCAGTTACTCGGGGGCCCTTGCTGAAAAACTGTTTTTT. Residues: CASSYSGALAEKLFF.